This is a list of T cell receptor beta chains from one sample in a study of identical twins. One entry per CDR3 protein results from TCRdb running MiXCR on the 5' RACE reads. In the table there are 1.5 million to 2 million distinct CDR3 sequences, around 29% of which are singletons. Sequenced input: cord blood. The source of these receptors is a newborn girl in good health. Each CDR3 is given with its conserved first and last residue. The order of the fields is clone size, D gene, V gene, CDR3 length, J gene, CDR3 protein, CDR3 DNA. A D gene is named only where the DNA matches it firmly. A row's size may be missing; if present it is once, few, many or a size class.

many	NA	TRBV7-2	15	TRBJ2-4	CASSLAQHHGDIQYF	TGTGCCAGCAGCTTAGCGCAGCATCACGGGGACATTCAGTACTTC
few	TRBD2	TRBV14	15	TRBJ2-7	CASSQSLAGSYEQYF	TGTGCCAGCAGCCAATCGCTAGCGGGGTCCTACGAGCAGTACTTC
few	TRBD2	TRBV7-2	16	TRBJ2-1	CASSLARREEYNEQFF	TGTGCCAGCAGCTTAGCGCGGCGGGAGGAGTACAATGAGCAGTTCTTC
NA	NA	TRBV5-4	14	TRBJ2-2	CASSLVEYTGELFF	TGTGCCAGCAGCTTGGTTGAATACACCGGGGAGCTGTTTTTT
few	TRBD1	TRBV10-3	14	TRBJ2-7	CAIRAQGSSYEQYF	TGTGCCATCAGGGCACAGGGGTCTTCCTACGAGCAGTACTTC
many	TRBD2	TRBV18	15	TRBJ2-7	CASSPRLAGDYEQYF	TGTGCCAGCAGTCCCCGACTAGCGGGGGATTACGAGCAGTACTTC
few	TRBD1	TRBV29-1	12	TRBJ1-2	CSVFGTATGYTF	TGCAGCGTTTTCGGGACAGCGACCGGCTACACCTTC
many	TRBD1	TRBV12-3/TRBV12-4	17	TRBJ2-5	CASSFILHDRALETQYF	TGTGCCAGCAGTTTTATCCTTCACGACAGGGCGTTGGAGACCCAGTACTTC
few	NA	TRBV28	13	TRBJ1-4	CASSWGAVEKLFF	TGTGCCAGCAGTTGGGGCGCCGTTGAAAAACTGTTTTTT
few	NA	TRBV24-1	14	TRBJ2-2	CATSGHWNTGELFF	TGTGCCACCTCGGGACATTGGAACACCGGGGAGCTGTTTTTT
few	NA	TRBV7-2	11	TRBJ2-2	CASSVVGELFF	TGTGCCAGCAGCGTAGTGGGGGAGCTGTTTTTT
NA	NA	TRBV20-1	13	TRBJ1-1	CSAKGRQNTEAFF	TGCAGTGCTAAGGGCAGGCAGAACACTGAAGCTTTCTTT
NA	TRBD2	TRBV20-1	16	TRBJ2-1	CSAGLAGGPLYNEQFF	TGCAGTGCTGGTCTAGCGGGGGGGCCACTCTACAATGAGCAGTTCTTC
once	TRBD1	TRBV5-1	17	TRBJ1-2	CASSSYGTGISNYGYTF	TGCGCCAGCAGCTCATACGGGACAGGCATTTCTAACTATGGCTACACCTTC
NA	TRBD2	TRBV6-1	11	TRBJ2-5	CASSERRGTYF	TGTGCCAGCAGTGAAAGGCGGGGGACGTACTTC
NA	NA	TRBV19	15	TRBJ2-2	CASSMGRMNTGELFF	TGTGCCAGTAGTATGGGCAGGATGAACACCGGGGAGCTGTTTTTT
few	TRBD2	TRBV11-2	16	TRBJ2-1	CASSLAQRERNNEQFF	TGTGCCAGCAGCTTAGCCCAGCGGGAGCGGAACAATGAGCAGTTCTTC
few	TRBD2	TRBV6-2/TRBV6-3	16	TRBJ2-7	CASSYAVPGLGHEQYF	TGTGCCAGCAGTTACGCGGTGCCGGGACTAGGGCACGAGCAGTACTTC
few	TRBD1	TRBV10-3	13	TRBJ2-7	CAIRTGLFYEQYF	TGTGCCATCAGGACAGGGTTGTTTTACGAGCAGTACTTC
NA	NA	TRBV7-8	13	TRBJ1-4	CASSLGVEEKLFF	TGTGCCAGCAGCTTAGGGGTGGAAGAAAAACTGTTTTTT
few	NA	TRBV4-1	14	TRBJ2-1	CASSQDKGGNEQFF	TGCGCCAGCAGCCAAGATAAGGGAGGCAATGAGCAGTTCTTC
NA	TRBD2	TRBV25-1	15	TRBJ2-3	CASSAVAGATDTQYF	TGTGCCAGCAGTGCCGTAGCGGGGGCTACAGATACGCAGTATTTT
NA	TRBD2	TRBV12-3/TRBV12-4	16	TRBJ2-7	CASSSTSLAGSYEQYF	TGTGCCAGCAGTTCTACTAGCCTAGCGGGGTCCTACGAGCAGTACTTC
NA	NA	TRBV27	16	TRBJ1-4	CASQTGLLATNEKLFF	TGTGCCAGTCAGACAGGACTCCTTGCAACTAATGAAAAACTGTTTTTT
NA	TRBD1	TRBV18	16	TRBJ1-4	CASSPVQGATNEKLFF	TGTGCCAGCTCACCCGTACAGGGGGCAACTAATGAAAAACTGTTTTTT
many	NA	TRBV11-2	13	TRBJ2-5	CASSLGDVETQYF	TGTGCCAGCAGCTTGGGGGACGTAGAGACCCAGTACTTC
NA	NA	TRBV20-1	15	TRBJ2-3	CSAREPRTSTDTQYF	TGCAGTGCTAGAGAACCGCGGACTAGCACAGATACGCAGTATTTT
NA	NA	TRBV18	19	TRBJ1-1	CASSPPLAGSLGLNTEAFF	TGTGCCAGCTCACCACCTTTAGCAGGCTCTCTTGGACTGAACACTGAAGCTTTCTTT
NA	TRBD1	TRBV12-3/TRBV12-4	14	TRBJ1-5	CASSPTGDNQPQHF	TGTGCCAGCAGTCCAACAGGGGACAATCAGCCCCAGCATTTT
NA	NA	TRBV28	16	TRBJ2-7	CASSYQIPRGGYEQYF	TGTGCCAGCAGTTACCAAATCCCCAGAGGGGGCTACGAGCAGTACTTC
NA	NA	TRBV7-9	15	TRBJ2-7	CASSSSGTVTYEQYF	TGTGCCAGCAGCTCATCCGGGACGGTTACCTACGAGCAGTACTTC
NA	TRBD2	TRBV5-1	16	TRBJ2-3	CASSIRGLARTDTQYF	TGCGCCAGCAGCATCCGGGGACTAGCGCGCACAGATACGCAGTATTTT
NA	NA	TRBV15	12	TRBJ1-1	CAAARMNTEAFF	TGTGCGGCCGCACGGATGAACACTGAAGCTTTCTTT
NA	NA	TRBV7-2	13	TRBJ2-2	CASSLDPGRELFF	TGTGCCAGCAGCTTAGACCCGGGCCGGGAGCTGTTTTTT
NA	TRBD2	TRBV10-3	15	TRBJ2-1	CAISDGGRRYNEQFF	TGTGCCATCAGTGACGGCGGGAGGCGGTACAATGAGCAGTTCTTC
NA	NA	TRBV30	13	TRBJ1-6	CAWKSSYNSPLHF	TGTGCCTGGAAGAGCTCCTATAATTCACCCCTCCACTTT
once	NA	TRBV5-1	15	TRBJ1-4	CASSFGAGYNEKLFF	TGCGCCAGCAGCTTTGGGGCAGGCTATAATGAAAAACTGTTTTTT
NA	NA	TRBV14	17	TRBJ1-5	CASSQDRGRVSNQPQHF	TGTGCCAGCAGCCAAGATCGTGGACGGGTGAGCAATCAGCCCCAGCATTTT
NA	NA	TRBV7-2	18	TRBJ2-6	CASSLEAQNIAGANVLTF	TGTGCCAGCAGCTTAGAGGCCCAGAATATCGCTGGGGCCAACGTCCTGACTTTC
few	TRBD2	TRBV3-1	16	TRBJ2-1	CASSPLAGIWDNEQFF	TGTGCCAGCAGCCCCCTAGCGGGTATATGGGACAATGAGCAGTTCTTC
NA	NA	TRBV6-6	14	TRBJ2-7	CASSAGGGYNEQYF	TGTGCCAGCTCTGCCGGGGGAGGCTACAATGAGCAGTACTTC